The T cell receptor (beta chain) described here comes from a study of T cells after yellow fever vaccination (dated by TCRdb to between 2018 and 2021). About the investigation overall: The SMART-Seq v4 Ultra Low Input RNA kit was used to prepare libraries from fractions with low cell numbers. Bulk TCR alpha and beta repertoires were sequenced longitudinally to track T-cell clones before and after primary and booster YFV17D yellow fever vaccination. Two healthy male donors, one aged 18 to 29 and one aged 30 to 40 years, made up the cohort. Bulk PBMC replicates and cell subsets were isolated from blood drawn at multiple timepoints before and after both primary and secondary immunization. What the authors observed across the whole study: After the booster, most of the clones that had expanded following primary vaccination were detected again (around 97% of CD4 and around 90% of CD8), which suggests that memory was broadly maintained. Compared with the primary T-cell response, the secondary T-cell response was weaker but faster, peaking on day 5 rather than day 15. Computational filtering was required because FACS-sorted repertoires could contain abundant contaminating clonotypes from the bulk population. A small share of clonotypes was detected in both CD4 and CD8 compartments, with the overlap likely arising from convergent recombination. Because the study included only two donors, the extent to which the findings can be generalized is limited.

TCR cDNA was made using 5'RACE template switching, a step that added a universal primer site and unique molecular identifiers. Priming of cDNA synthesis was performed from both the TCR alpha and TCR beta constant segments. Libraries were amplified in two PCR steps, with sample barcodes and sequencing adapters added in the second step. Sequencing of libraries was performed on Illumina HiSeq 2500 (2x100 bp) or NovaSeq (2x150 bp). Per the authors' processing: Demultiplexing of reads and collapsing into UMI consensus sequences were performed with MIGEC, and V(D)J alignment was carried out with MiXCR. Vaccine-responding clonotypes were identified with edgeR using replicate PBMC samples, with FDR below 0.01 and a log2 fold change above 5 up to day 15 being required. Bulk clonotypes were assigned CD4 or CD8 identity according to which sequenced CD4 or CD8 repertoire held them at higher abundance. NS4B-specific clonotypes were defined as those at least 10-fold enriched in dextramer-positive over dextramer-negative fractions; CD4-biased clonotypes were excluded. The raw public data were reprocessed by TCRdb itself: fastp quality trimming at Q25, MiXCR clonotype calling, in-frame beta chains only. Rows merge per CDR3 protein into single entries with the most common DNA and genes. The V and J calls follow TCRdb's processing rather than the paper's. This sample gives tens of thousands of distinct CDR3 sequences in total; roughly 14% of them show up just once. The ten largest clones capture approximately 25% of the sample.

Taken with the paper, the label for treatment or condition translates to: live attenuated yellow fever vaccine strain. PBMCs were isolated from peripheral blood using a standard Ficoll-Paque protocol. Epitope-specific CD8 T cells were sorted using a dextramer loaded with the yellow fever NS4B epitope peptide, with anti-CD3 and anti-CD8 staining. TriZol was used to extract RNA from bulk PBMCs, from CD4 and CD8 fractions, and from dextramer-positive and dextramer-negative fractions. On this clonotype itself: Qualities for individual bases were not recorded, and no much larger clone is one base off.

Relative to germline, V is missing 5 bases and J is missing 2 bases, with 10 bases of the junction outside any gene match. The CDR3 measures 17 amino acids from cysteine to phenylalanine. Only the CDR3 part of the read is kept: 51 bases, read in frame from the first base. In the germline V gene, CDR1 corresponds to SGHAT and CDR2 to FQNNGV. The sequence was collected from a man younger than 35 who received the YFV17D yellow fever vaccine. The specimen comprised CD8+ T cells not binding an NS4B(214-222) dextramer, sorted from PBMCs, sampled 20 to 25 days after the first yellow fever vaccination. The cell subset or site label on this specimen signifies: NS4B epitope dextramer-negative CD8 T cells. Recombination linked TRBV11-2 to TRBJ2-3, and 10 junctional nucleotides match TRBD2. The CDR3 amino acid sequence is: CASSLGVLAGPTDTQYF. The nucleotide sequence is TGTGCCAGCAGCCTAGGAGTACTAGCGGGGCCCACAGATACGCAGTATTTT.